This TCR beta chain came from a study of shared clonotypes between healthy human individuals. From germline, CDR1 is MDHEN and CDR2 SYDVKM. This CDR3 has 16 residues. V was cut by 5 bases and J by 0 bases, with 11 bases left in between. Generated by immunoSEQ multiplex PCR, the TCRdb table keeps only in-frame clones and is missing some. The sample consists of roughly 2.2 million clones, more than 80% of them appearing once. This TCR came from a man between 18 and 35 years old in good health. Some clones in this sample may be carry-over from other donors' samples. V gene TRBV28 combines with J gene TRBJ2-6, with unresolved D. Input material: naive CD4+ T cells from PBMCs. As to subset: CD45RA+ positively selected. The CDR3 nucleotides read TGTGCCAGCAGTACCCTCGACCTCTCTGGGGCCAACGTCCTGACTTTC. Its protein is CASSTLDLSGANVLTF. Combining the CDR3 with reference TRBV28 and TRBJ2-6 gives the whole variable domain DVKVTQSSRYLVKRTGEKVFLECVQDMDHENMFWYRQDPGLGLRLIYFSYDVKMKEKGDIPEGYSVSREKKERFSLILESASTNQTSMYLCASSTLDLSGANVLTFGAGSRLTVL.